These 14 T cell receptor beta chains came from one sample sequenced in a study of cytomegalovirus exposure and HLA in healthy donors (dated by TCRdb to about 2017). Library construction relied on the immunoSEQ multiplex PCR assay. For the multiplex PCR, a mixture combining 60 forward primers for TCR Vbeta segments and 13 reverse primers for TCR Jbeta segments was used. Not all clones reach the TCRdb copy of this immuneACCESS table, which keeps in-frame sequences only. Checked studies attribute under half of the gap to unresolved V genes and leave the rest unexplained. The sample table holds about 86,000 clones, of which approximately 74% were seen once. Together, the top ten hold 6.2% of the sample. Specimen: PBMCs. These receptors came from a woman in her forties or fifties in good health and CMV-seropositive.

This rearrangement joins TRBV25-1 to TRBJ2-1; TRBD2 matches 10 bases. The germline V gene encodes CDR1 MGHDK and CDR2 SYGVNS. This CDR3 spans 15 amino acids. V lost 7 bases, J lost 5 bases, and 8 bases stayed unmatched. The CDR3 DNA sequence: TGTGCCAGCACCAAGCGGGAGGGTCTTAACAATGAGCAGTTCTTC. Its protein product is CASTKREGLNNEQFF. The variable domain in full, with the rest retrieved from reference TRBV25-1 and TRBJ2-1, is EADIYQTPRYLVIGTGKKITLECSQTMGHDKMYWYQQDPGMELHLIHYSYGVNSTEKGDLSSESTVSRIRTEHFPLTLESARPSHTSQYLCASTKREGLNNEQFFGPGTRLTVL.

The chain has TRBV6-1 and TRBJ2-7; maybe TRBD2 (6 bases). V lost 7 bases and J 6 bases, leaving 10 bases between the germline ends. The CDR3 contains 11 residues. Germline V gene sequence: CDR1 MNHNS, CDR2 SASEGT. CDR3 sequence reads: CASKGGGEQYF. The DNA of the CDR3 is TGTGCCAGCAAGGGAGGAGGCGAGCAGTACTTC.

The chain couples TRBV2 to TRBJ1-4; D is uncertain. V lost 7 bases and J lost 7, with 13 bases in between. CDR1 is SNHLY and CDR2 is FYNNEI in the germline V gene. The CDR3 has 13 residues. The CDR3 loop is CASTLIVAEKLFF. The CDR3 nucleotides read TGTGCCAGCACCCTGATCGTGGCTGAAAAACTGTTTTTT. The entire variable domain, with the rest obtained from reference TRBV2 and TRBJ1-4, is as follows: EPEVTQTPSHQVTQMGQEVILRCVPISNHLYFYWYRQILGQKVEFLVSFYNNEISEKSEIFDDQFSVERPDGSNFTLKIRSTKLEDSAMYFCASTLIVAEKLFFGSGTQLSVL.

V and J are TRBV6-5 and TRBJ2-7, with unresolved D. Germline CDR1 MNHEY, CDR2 SVGAGI. This CDR3 comprises 15 residues. V lost 0 bases, J lost 1 base, and 10 bases lay in between. As DNA, the CDR3 is TGTGCCAGCAGTTACTCGATAGACTTGTCCTACGAGCAGTACTTC. This translates into CASSYSIDLSYEQYF.

The CDR3 sequence: CASSEEGLGEQYF. CDR3 DNA sequence: TGTGCCAGCAGTGAGGAGGGGCTGGGGGAGCAGTACTTC. This chain connects TRBV2 to TRBJ2-7, with a weak D call TRBD2 (6 bases). Germline V CDR1 and CDR2: SNHLY, FYNNEI. V gave up 3 bases and J gave up 7 bases, with 13 bases separating them. The CDR3 loop spans 13 amino acids.

Notes on this clone: In the same sample, other DNA sequences code for this CDR3. The chain joins TRBV5-1 to TRBJ2-2; 9 bases line up with TRBD2. With V trimmed by 4 bases and J by 5 bases, 21 bases remained unmatched. This CDR3 contains 20 residues. CDR1 and CDR2 from the germline V gene are SGHRS and YFSETQ. The CDR3 is CASSELGGLAPQAGTGELFF. DNA of the CDR3: TGCGCCAGCAGCGAGCTGGGAGGACTAGCGCCACAAGCGGGGACCGGGGAGCTGTTTTTT.

This chain connects TRBV5-1 to TRBJ2-3; 9 bases map to TRBD2. In germline, CDR1 is SGHRS, CDR2 YFSETQ. Unmatched junction bases numbered 8, after V lost 0 bases and J lost 6 bases. CDR3 size: 16 residues. The DNA for the CDR3 is TGCGCCAGCAGCTTGGGATTAGGTGCGGGAGGGGATACGCAGTATTTT. The encoded protein is CASSLGLGAGGDTQYF.

The chain couples TRBV15 to TRBJ1-1, with D perhaps matching TRBD1 (5 bases). Germline assignment: CDR1 LNHNV and CDR2 YYDKDF (reference sequence). Between the trimmed V and J ends, which lost 8 bases and 1 base, there was a span of 14 bases. This CDR3 has 14 residues. The CDR3 DNA is TGTGCCACCGGACGTTTTACAGGGAACACTGAAGCTTTCTTT. It translates to CATGRFTGNTEAFF.

This clone was detected only once. CDR3 bases: TGTGCCAGCAGTTATGACAGGGTTGGCACTGAAGCTTTCTTT. Amino acid sequence: CASSYDRVGTEAFF. The genes are TRBV6-5 and TRBJ1-1, with 7 bases aligning to TRBD1. CDR3 length equals 14 residues. J gave up 4 bases and V 3 bases, and 5 bases lay outside the gene matches. Germline-derived CDR1 and CDR2 are MNHEY and SVGAGI.

The J gene is TRBJ1-3, the V gene TRBV7-8, with D perhaps matching TRBD1 (6 bases). The germline gives CDR1 SGHVS, CDR2 FQNEAQ. The CDR3 has 17 residues. Trimming cost V 0 bases and J 4 bases, with 16 bases left between them. In DNA form, the CDR3 reads TGTGCCAGCAGCTTAGCCCCCGACATACAGGGAGGAAACACCATATATTTT. This encodes CASSLAPDIQGGNTIYF.

This clone showed up just once. The rearrangement joins TRBV27 to TRBJ1-1; possible D gene TRBD1, 6 bases. The CDR3 is made up of 16 amino acids. Germline V gives CDR1 MNHEY, CDR2 SMNVEV (reference sequence). The V end lost 4 bases, the J end lost 6 bases, and 21 bases lay between the germline ends. This CDR3 is CASSSPGQGNSAEAFF. The CDR3 bases are TGTGCCAGCAGTTCTCCGGGACAAGGTAACAGCGCTGAAGCTTTCTTT.

The CDR3 DNA sequence: TGTGCCAGCAGTCCCCCAGGGACTAACTATGGCTACACCTTC. Translated, it gives CASSPPGTNYGYTF. The rearrangement links TRBV28 to TRBJ1-2, with D possibly being TRBD1 (5 bases). Trimming stripped 5 bases from V and 0 bases from J, with 10 bases between. CDR3 length equals 14 residues. Germline-derived CDR1 and CDR2 are MDHEN and SYDVKM.

This rearrangement joins TRBV7-9 to TRBJ2-3; no clear D. The V gene's germline CDR1 is SEHNR and CDR2 FQNEAQ (reference sequence). The CDR3 covers 13 residues. Trimming took off 1 base at V and 5 bases at J, with 7 bases between the two ends. The CDR3 protein is CASSLGLKDTQYF. CDR3 bases: TGTGCCAGCAGCTTAGGGCTCAAAGATACGCAGTATTTT. The full variable domain, rest sourced from reference TRBV7-9 and TRBJ2-3, is DTGVSQNPRHKITKRGQNVTFRCDPISEHNRLYWYRQTLGQGPEFLTYFQNEAQLEKSRLLSDRFSAERPKGSFSTLEIQRTEQGDSAMYLCASSLGLKDTQYFGPGTRLTVL.

The chain uses TRBV10-1 and TRBJ2-7, with a tentative D call TRBD2 (5 bases). The length of the CDR3 is 14 residues. Per germline, CDR1 WNHNN and CDR2 SYGVQD (reference sequence). The V and J ends lost 0 bases and 7 bases respectively, with 13 bases between them. The CDR3 sequence: CASSESTRVAEQYF. CDR3 in DNA: TGCGCCAGCAGTGAGTCCACGCGGGTGGCGGAGCAGTACTTC.